Listed below are T cell receptor beta chains from one sample, sequenced in a study of technical replicates of blood from a handful of donors. TCRdb keeps only in-frame clones here, not all; method: immunoSEQ multiplex PCR. The profile shows 80,000 to 95,000 clones, approximately 95% of them singletons. The sequenced sample was T cells isolated from PBMCs. These receptors were obtained from a human donor in good health. Each CDR3 is given with its conserved first and last residue. The order of the fields is J gene, clone size, D gene, V gene, CDR3 protein, CDR3 DNA. The D gene is left open where the match is weak. Some rows have no size entry. The others give once, few or many, or a class for an expanded clone.

>TRBJ2-7|NA|NA|TRBV7-3
CASSLSVRGRDEQYF
TGTGCCAGCAGCTTAAGTGTCCGGGGTAGGGACGAGCAGTACTTC
>TRBJ2-2|NA|TRBD1|TRBV5-4
CASSYGGQGARTGELFF
TGTGCCAGCAGCTATGGAGGCCAGGGGGCGCGCACCGGGGAGCTGTTTTTT
>TRBJ1-5|NA|TRBD1|TRBV6-1
CASSELDRGIVSNQPQHF
TGTGCCAGCAGTGAACTGGACAGGGGTATAGTAAGCAATCAGCCCCAGCATTTT
>TRBJ1-5|NA|NA|TRBV4-1
CASSQDLHRDQPQHF
TGCGCCAGCAGCCAAGATCTCCACAGGGATCAGCCCCAGCATTTT
>TRBJ1-3|NA|NA|TRBV6-5
CASSYSGGRSGNTIYF
TGTGCCAGCAGTTACTCGGGGGGGAGATCGGGAAACACCATATATTTT
>TRBJ2-5|NA|TRBD2|TRBV19
CASSSGSWETQYF
TGTGCCTCTAGTAGCGGGAGTTGGGAGACCCAGTACTTC
>TRBJ2-7|NA|TRBD2|TRBV25-1
CASCPSGSHEQYF
TGTGCCAGCTGCCCTAGCGGGAGCCACGAGCAGTACTTC
>TRBJ1-6|NA|NA|TRBV5-6
CASSFPSGDSPLHF
TGTGCCAGCAGCTTCCCTTCAGGGGACTCACCCCTCCACTTT
>TRBJ1-2|NA|TRBD1|TRBV7-9
CASSLAGGGSNYGYTF
TGTGCCAGCAGCTTAGCAGGGGGCGGATCGAACTATGGCTACACCTTC
>TRBJ1-1|few|NA|TRBV7-3
CASSLTDRGGTEAFF
TGTGCCAGCAGCTTAACGGACAGAGGAGGCACTGAAGCTTTCTTT
>TRBJ2-4|NA|TRBD1|TRBV5-1
CASSAGQGANIQYF
TGCGCCAGCAGCGCGGGACAGGGGGCAAACATTCAGTACTTC
>TRBJ2-1|NA|TRBD2|TRBV28
CASSLPGGYNEQFF
TGTGCCAGCAGTCTACCGGGAGGCTACAATGAGCAGTTCTTC
>TRBJ2-1|NA|NA|TRBV5-1
CASSFPQNNEQFF
TGCGCCAGCAGCTTTCCACAGAACAATGAGCAGTTCTTC
>TRBJ2-1|NA|TRBD2|TRBV29-1
CSVSGRAEQFF
TGCAGCGTTAGCGGGAGGGCCGAGCAGTTCTTC
>TRBJ2-7|NA|TRBD1|TRBV19
CASSRGQGFYEQYF
TGTGCCAGTAGTAGGGGACAGGGGTTCTACGAGCAGTACTTC
>TRBJ2-7|NA|TRBD1|TRBV18
CASSPGTAYEQYF
TGTGCCAGCTCACCGGGGACAGCCTACGAGCAGTACTTC
>TRBJ1-1|NA|NA|TRBV19
CASRRGTEAFF
TGTGCCAGCCGACGGGGCACTGAAGCTTTCTTT
>TRBJ2-7|NA|TRBD1|TRBV7-3
CASSSPGQGSYEQYF
TGTGCCAGCAGCTCACCGGGACAGGGGTCCTACGAGCAGTACTTC
>TRBJ2-6|NA|NA|TRBV28
CASSLLRASGANVLTF
TGTGCCAGCAGTTTGTTGCGGGCATCTGGGGCCAACGTCCTGACTTTC
>TRBJ2-7|NA|TRBD1|TRBV7-8
CASSRTGNSYEQYF
TGTGCCAGCAGCAGGACAGGAAACTCCTACGAGCAGTACTTC
>TRBJ2-5|NA|NA|TRBV4-2
CASSQVGSRSYQETQYF
TGTGCCAGCAGCCAAGTGGGTAGTAGGAGCTACCAAGAGACCCAGTACTTC
>TRBJ2-3|NA|NA|TRBV19
CASSPHLGTTDTQYF
TGTGCCAGTAGTCCGCACCTAGGAACCACAGATACGCAGTATTTT
>TRBJ1-5|NA|TRBD1|TRBV2
CASTTLPGQGPQPQHF
TGTGCCAGCACCACACTACCGGGACAGGGACCACAGCCCCAGCATTTT
>TRBJ2-2|NA|TRBD2|TRBV19
CASTASGRLTGELFF
TGTGCCAGTACCGCTAGCGGGAGGCTCACCGGGGAGCTGTTTTTT
>TRBJ2-1|NA|TRBD2|TRBV5-4
CASRIFTGTSLNEQFF
TGTGCCAGCAGGATTTTTACCGGGACTAGCCTCAATGAGCAGTTCTTC
>TRBJ1-5|NA|NA|TRBV6-5
CASRPGVGQPQHF
TGTGCCAGCAGACCGGGGGTAGGCCAGCCCCAGCATTTT
>TRBJ2-3|NA|NA|TRBV27
CASSLAHTDTQYF
TGTGCCAGCAGTCTGGCACACACAGATACGCAGTATTTT
>TRBJ2-6|once|NA|TRBV18
CASHDWRDLNPGANVLTF
TGTGCCAGCCACGACTGGAGGGACCTTAATCCCGGGGCCAACGTCCTGACTTTC
>TRBJ2-3|NA|TRBD2|TRBV5-8
CASSLAGGPADTQYF
TGTGCCAGCAGCTTAGCGGGAGGGCCAGCAGATACGCAGTATTTT
>TRBJ1-1|once|NA|TRBV5-6
CASSLPVGTPTEAFF
TGTGCCAGCAGCTTGCCAGTCGGGACACCGACTGAAGCTTTCTTT
>TRBJ2-3|once|NA|TRBV4-3
CASSQAPTWSRGDTQYF
TGCGCCAGCAGCCAAGCTCCGACTTGGTCTAGAGGAGATACGCAGTATTTT
>TRBJ2-7|NA|NA|TRBV28
CASSPSSRALSYEQYF
TGTGCCAGCAGCCCTAGTTCGCGCGCCCTCTCCTACGAGCAGTACTTC
>TRBJ2-5|NA|NA|TRBV11-2
CASSLDWTAETQYF
TGTGCCAGCAGCTTAGATTGGACAGCAGAGACCCAGTACTTC
>TRBJ2-1|NA|NA|TRBV13
CASTIAGGLSYNEQFF
TGTGCCAGCACGATTGCCGGAGGCCTGTCCTACAATGAGCAGTTCTTC
>TRBJ2-2|NA|NA|TRBV19
CASSIGWRGLTGELFF
TGTGCCAGTAGTATTGGGTGGAGGGGGCTCACCGGGGAGCTGTTTTTT
>TRBJ1-1|NA|NA|TRBV10-2
CASSDWGQVTEAFF
TGCGCCAGCAGTGATTGGGGGCAAGTCACTGAAGCTTTCTTT
>TRBJ1-2|NA|NA|TRBV5-4
CASSLAGSGLGYTF
TGTGCCAGCAGCTTGGCCGGTTCAGGGCTGGGCTACACCTTC
>TRBJ1-2|NA|TRBD1|TRBV19
CATRPGQGYGYTF
TGTGCCACCAGACCGGGACAGGGTTATGGCTACACCTTC
>TRBJ2-7|NA|NA|TRBV5-1
CASSRHRDTYEQYF
TGCGCCAGCAGCCGACACCGGGACACCTACGAGCAGTACTTC
>TRBJ1-4|NA|NA|TRBV4-1
CASSPSQVSNEKLFF
TGCGCCAGCAGCCCATCACAGGTTTCTAATGAAAAACTGTTTTTT
>TRBJ2-2|NA|TRBD2|TRBV7-2
CASSLFAGENTGELFF
TGTGCCAGCAGCTTATTCGCGGGAGAGAACACCGGGGAGCTGTTTTTT
>TRBJ2-1|NA|TRBD2|TRBV7-9
CAEILASGGNNEQFF
TGTGCCGAAATCCTGGCTAGCGGGGGAAACAATGAGCAGTTCTTC
>TRBJ2-7|once|NA|TRBV18
CASSNMQGGDFYEQYF
TGTGCCAGCTCAAACATGCAGGGCGGAGACTTCTACGAGCAGTACTTC
>TRBJ1-2|NA|NA|TRBV11-2
CASSLVGGVNYGYTF
TGTGCCAGCAGCTTAGTAGGGGGGGTCAACTATGGCTACACCTTC
>TRBJ2-7|NA|NA|TRBV28
CASTIPESSYEQYF
TGTGCCAGCACCATACCCGAGAGCTCCTACGAGCAGTACTTC
>TRBJ2-1|NA|NA|TRBV6-5
CASSYSADPYNEQFF
TGTGCCAGCAGTTACTCGGCAGATCCCTACAATGAGCAGTTCTTC
>TRBJ2-1|NA|NA|TRBV5-5
CASSSRQVYNEQFF
TGTGCCAGCAGCTCCCGACAGGTTTACAATGAGCAGTTCTTC
>TRBJ2-7|NA|NA|TRBV15
CATSRGSQHYEQYF
TGTGCCACCAGCAGAGGGTCCCAACACTACGAGCAGTACTTC
>TRBJ1-2|NA|TRBD1|TRBV7-2
CASSTTGAGYTF
TGTGCCAGCAGCACGACAGGGGCTGGCTACACCTTC
>TRBJ1-1|NA|NA|TRBV2
CASSEGTETMNTEAFF
TGTGCCAGCAGTGAAGGTACAGAAACCATGAACACTGAAGCTTTCTTT